Described below is a single T cell receptor beta chain sequence and its context. The sample originates from a study of blood T cell repertoires in COVID-19. For the study at large: Whether acute or convalescent, the COVID-19 samples came from the United States, Italy and Spain. From T cells, B-cell-depleted T cells, or PBMCs came the material, which was cDNA or gDNA.

Per the authors' pipeline: How many nucleated cells were present was estimated from reference gene primer amplification. The data were produced by immunoSEQ multiplex PCR, yet TCRdb's version contains in-frame clones alone and is incomplete. V, J and clone size are taken as reported in that table, and D and trimming were inferred from the DNA itself. The sample includes about 220,000 clones, about nine tenths of them seen just once. V lost 1 base, J lost 2 bases, and 14 bases lay in between. This CDR3 region has 17 residues. Germline CDR1 and CDR2: LNHNV and YYDKDF (reference sequence). Source material: peripheral blood. V and J are TRBV15 and TRBJ1-4; possibly TRBD1 for D (5 bases). The TCR sequence derives from a man younger than 45 who had recovered from COVID-19. CDR3 in amino acids: CATSRVGHPVTNEKLFF. DNA of the CDR3: TGTGCCACCAGCAGAGTAGGACATCCAGTCACTAATGAAAAACTGTTTTTT.